The rows below give T cell receptor beta chains drawn from one sample of a study of T-cell memory formation after mild COVID-19. One entry per CDR3 protein results from TCRdb running MiXCR on the 5' RACE reads. The data show around 200,000 distinct CDR3 sequences, with around 30% seen just once and around 10% held by the top ten. Sequenced sample: PBMCs or a T cell subset sorted from them (not recorded which). The receptors shown here come from an adult woman who had mild COVID-19 (a few samples of this study predate the infection). Cell type and time point are not known. The CDR3 runs from the conserved cysteine through the conserved F or W. A D gene is named only where the DNA matches it firmly. Clone size is given for some rows only: seen once, a few or many times, or a class if the clone is expanded.

CDR3nt: TGTGCCAGCAGCTCTCTCAGGACAGCCGATCAGCCCCAGCATTTT
CDR3aa: CASSSLRTADQPQHF
j_gene: TRBJ1-5
len: 15
d_gene: .
v_gene: TRBV7-2
abundance: .

CDR3nt: TGTGCCAGCAGCTCCTTCGGATCCTACGAGCAGTACTTC
CDR3aa: CASSSFGSYEQYF
j_gene: TRBJ2-7
len: 13
d_gene: .
v_gene: TRBV11-2
abundance: few

CDR3nt: TGTGCCAGCAGACAAGACAGGCCAAACACTGAAGCTTTCTTT
CDR3aa: CASRQDRPNTEAFF
j_gene: TRBJ1-1
len: 14
d_gene: .
v_gene: TRBV12-3/TRBV12-4
abundance: .

CDR3nt: TGTGCCAGCAGCCAAGATTATACCGGGACAGGGTATGGCTACACCTTC
CDR3aa: CASSQDYTGTGYGYTF
j_gene: TRBJ1-2
len: 16
d_gene: TRBD1
v_gene: TRBV4-2
abundance: .

CDR3nt: TGTGCCACCAGCAGAGACCCTATTAGCGGGAGTGGCGATGAGCAGTTCTTC
CDR3aa: CATSRDPISGSGDEQFF
j_gene: TRBJ2-1
len: 17
d_gene: TRBD2
v_gene: TRBV15
abundance: few

CDR3nt: TGTGCCAGCAGTTTAGGAACGACAGGGGCGAACACTGAAGCTTTCTTT
CDR3aa: CASSLGTTGANTEAFF
j_gene: TRBJ1-1
len: 16
d_gene: TRBD1
v_gene: TRBV28
abundance: .

CDR3nt: TGTGCCAGCAGCGAGACTAGCGGGAGGTTGGACGAGCAGTACTTC
CDR3aa: CASSETSGRLDEQYF
j_gene: TRBJ2-7
len: 15
d_gene: TRBD2
v_gene: TRBV9
abundance: few

CDR3nt: TGTGCTAGCAGCGTGGGACTCAGCACAGATACGCAGTATTTT
CDR3aa: CASSVGLSTDTQYF
j_gene: TRBJ2-3
len: 14
d_gene: .
v_gene: TRBV7-7
abundance: few

CDR3nt: TGTGCCAGCAGCTTAGACGGCTTCTACGAGCAGTACTTC
CDR3aa: CASSLDGFYEQYF
j_gene: TRBJ2-7
len: 13
d_gene: .
v_gene: TRBV7-9
abundance: few

CDR3nt: TGTGCCAGCAGCTTCGGGTACTACGAGCAGTACTTC
CDR3aa: CASSFGYYEQYF
j_gene: TRBJ2-7
len: 12
d_gene: .
v_gene: TRBV5-5
abundance: few